Described below is a single TCR beta chain sequence and its context. What it recognizes is unknown. Time point specified: newly diagnosed GD, antithyroid drugs for less than 3 months. Construction of the TCR library relied on RNA isolated from PBMCs. Trimming took 6 bases from V and 3 from J, leaving 21 bases between them. Germline CDR1 reads SQVTM; CDR2 reads ANQGSEA. The CDR3 sequence is 15 residues long. This entry comes from a study of regulatory T cells in long-lasting Graves disease. Study observations and caveats: TRBV28, TRBJ1-2 and TRBJ2-5 were favored in persistent disease. Those with persistent Graves' had less TCR diversity than newly diagnosed patients.

Library construction for TCR beta used iRepertoire HTBI primers and Arm-PCR of CDR3 regions. TCRdb redid the calling of the multiplex PCR reads with MiXCR, one entry per CDR3 protein. This table has about 470,000 distinct CDR3 sequences, under 15% appearing once. These data are also associated with another study on T cells in Graves' hyperthyroidism and ophthalmopathy.

Sequencing was performed on peripheral blood mononuclear cells (PBMCs), taken at new diagnosis, from a patient treated with antithyroid drugs. This chain uses TRBV29-1 with TRBJ2-7; the D gene is possibly TRBD2 (5 bases). The clonotype originates from a woman aged 30 to 39 with Graves disease. The CDR3 bases are TGCAGCGTCCCCCGTAGATTATCGGGGAGCTACGAGCAGTACTTC. Amino acids: CSVPRRLSGSYEQYF.